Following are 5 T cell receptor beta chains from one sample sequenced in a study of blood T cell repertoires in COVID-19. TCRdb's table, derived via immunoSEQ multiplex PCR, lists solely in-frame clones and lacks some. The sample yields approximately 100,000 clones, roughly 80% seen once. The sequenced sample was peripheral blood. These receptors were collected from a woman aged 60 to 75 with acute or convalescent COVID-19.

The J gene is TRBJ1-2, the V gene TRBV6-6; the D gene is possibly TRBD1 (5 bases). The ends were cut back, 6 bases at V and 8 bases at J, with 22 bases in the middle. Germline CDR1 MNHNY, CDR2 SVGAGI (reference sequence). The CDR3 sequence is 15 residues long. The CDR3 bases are TGTGCCAGCAGAGCTGGGGGGGGACCTTTTCGAGGCTACACCTTC. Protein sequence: CASRAGGGPFRGYTF.

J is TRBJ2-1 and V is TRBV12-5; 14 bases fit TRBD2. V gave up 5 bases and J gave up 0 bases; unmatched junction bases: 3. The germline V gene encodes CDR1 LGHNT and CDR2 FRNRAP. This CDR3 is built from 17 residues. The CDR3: CASGPGTSGSSYNEQFF. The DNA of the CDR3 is TGTGCTAGTGGTCCCGGGACTAGCGGGAGCTCCTACAATGAGCAGTTCTTC.

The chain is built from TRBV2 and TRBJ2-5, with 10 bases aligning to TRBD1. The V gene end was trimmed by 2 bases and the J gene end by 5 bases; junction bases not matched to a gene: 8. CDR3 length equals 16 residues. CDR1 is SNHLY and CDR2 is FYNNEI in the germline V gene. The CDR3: CASSELGQGTVETQYF. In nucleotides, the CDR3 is TGTGCCAGCAGTGAATTGGGACAGGGGACCGTGGAGACCCAGTACTTC.

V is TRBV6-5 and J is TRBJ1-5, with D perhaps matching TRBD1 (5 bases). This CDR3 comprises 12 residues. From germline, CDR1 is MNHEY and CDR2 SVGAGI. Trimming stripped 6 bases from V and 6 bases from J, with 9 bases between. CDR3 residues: CASRHGGQPQHF. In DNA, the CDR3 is TGTGCCAGCAGACACGGGGGTCAGCCCCAGCATTTT.

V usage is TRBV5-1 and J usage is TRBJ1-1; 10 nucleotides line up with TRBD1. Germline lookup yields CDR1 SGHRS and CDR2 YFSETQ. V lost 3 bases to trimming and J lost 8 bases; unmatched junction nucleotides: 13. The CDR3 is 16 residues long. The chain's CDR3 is CASSWTGGRGGPEAFF. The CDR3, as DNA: TGCGCCAGCAGCTGGACAGGGGGACGGGGAGGACCCGAAGCTTTCTTT.